This TCR beta chain was profiled in a study of cytomegalovirus exposure and HLA in healthy donors. On the study more broadly: The study placed 80% to 90% of its approximately 360 genotyped donors in the Caucasian-associated ancestry cluster.

60 Vbeta and 13 Jbeta primers were used in PCR. The assay was immunoSEQ multiplex PCR, and TCRdb's table has in-frame clones only and misses some. Of about 57,000 clones listed, 65% to 80% were seen once; the top ten hold 6.5% to 8.5%. Comment on this clone: Its antigen is currently unknown.

The CDR3 is 18 amino acids. V lost 7 bases, J lost 2 bases, and 14 bases stayed unmatched. The germline V gene has CDR1 MDHEN and CDR2 SYDVKM. General study findings and limits: There were some public TCRs occurring in many donors, but most TCR sequences were rare. Roughly even sequencing depth across donors was the assumption behind the presence/absence analyses.

The chain links TRBV28 to TRBJ1-5, with 10 bases identical to TRBD1. Sequences were obtained from PBMCs. The origin of this receptor is a man younger than 40 in good health and CMV-seropositive. The CDR3 region is CASNRGTGVNSGNQPQHF. CDR3 nucleotides: TGTGCCAGCAACCGAGGGACAGGGGTGAATTCTGGCAATCAGCCCCAGCATTTT.